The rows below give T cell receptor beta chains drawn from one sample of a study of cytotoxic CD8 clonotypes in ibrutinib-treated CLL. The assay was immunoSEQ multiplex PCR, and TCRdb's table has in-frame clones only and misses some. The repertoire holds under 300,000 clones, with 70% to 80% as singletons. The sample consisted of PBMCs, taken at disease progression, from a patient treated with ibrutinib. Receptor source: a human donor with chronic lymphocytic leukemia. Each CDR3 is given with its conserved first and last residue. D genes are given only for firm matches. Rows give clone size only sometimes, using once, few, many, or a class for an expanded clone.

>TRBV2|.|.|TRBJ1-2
TGTGCCAGCAGTGAGGCTCGGGGCTACACCTTC
CASSEARGYTF
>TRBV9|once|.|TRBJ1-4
TGTGCCAGCAGCCCACGGACCGGGATTGCTAATGAAAAACTGTTTTTT
CASSPRTGIANEKLFF
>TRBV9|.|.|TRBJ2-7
TGTGCCAGCAGCGTCGCCCCAGAGAGCACCTACGAGCAGTACTTC
CASSVAPESTYEQYF
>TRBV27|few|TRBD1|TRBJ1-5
TGTGCCAGCCACCAGACAGGGGCATTCGGGTATAGCAATCAGCCCCAGCATTTT
CASHQTGAFGYSNQPQHF
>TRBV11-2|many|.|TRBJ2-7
TGTGCCAGCAGCCCCGGACTTTCCTACGAGCAGTACTTC
CASSPGLSYEQYF
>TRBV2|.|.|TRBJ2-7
TGTGCCAGCAGTCTCCCCGGGACATCCTTCTACGAGCAGTACTTC
CASSLPGTSFYEQYF
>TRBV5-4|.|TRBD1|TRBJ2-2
TGTGCCAGCAGCTTGCCCAGGGGGTCGCGGACCGGGGAGCTGTTTTTT
CASSLPRGSRTGELFF
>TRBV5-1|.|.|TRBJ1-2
TGCGCCAGCAGCTTGGTTGGACCAGCGGTTGGCTACACCTTC
CASSLVGPAVGYTF
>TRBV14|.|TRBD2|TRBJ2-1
TGTGCCAGCAGCCAAGTCGTCCTAGCGGGAGCTAATGAGCAGTTCTTC
CASSQVVLAGANEQFF
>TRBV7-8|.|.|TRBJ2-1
TGTGCCAGCAGCTTAGACTGGGGCGGCGACAATGAGCAGTTCTTC
CASSLDWGGDNEQFF
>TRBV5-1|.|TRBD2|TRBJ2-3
TGCGCCAGCAGCTCACCGGGACTAGCGGGAGATACGCAGTATTTT
CASSSPGLAGDTQYF
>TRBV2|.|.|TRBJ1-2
TGTGCCAGCAGTGCAGGGTATTATGGCTACACCTTC
CASSAGYYGYTF
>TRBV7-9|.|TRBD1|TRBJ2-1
TGTGCCAGCAGCACAGAGACAGGGTATCAGGAGCAGTTCTTC
CASSTETGYQEQFF
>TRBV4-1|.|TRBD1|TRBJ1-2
TGCGCCAGCAGCCAAGCTGGACAGGGCCGGCCACTTAACTATGGCTACACCTTC
CASSQAGQGRPLNYGYTF
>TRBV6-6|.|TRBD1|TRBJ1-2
TGTGCCAGCAGTTCTACCCCGGACAGGGAGTATGGCTACACCTTC
CASSSTPDREYGYTF
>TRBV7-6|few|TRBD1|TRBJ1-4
TGTGCCAGCAGCTTGTCCGACAGGGCTGAAAAACTGTTTTTT
CASSLSDRAEKLFF
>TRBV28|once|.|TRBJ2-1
TGTGCCAGCAGTTTACCGGTTTCGGAGCAGTTCTTC
CASSLPVSEQFF
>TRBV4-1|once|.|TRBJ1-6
TGCGCCAGCAGCCAAGAATACAAATATAATTCACCCCTCCACTTT
CASSQEYKYNSPLHF
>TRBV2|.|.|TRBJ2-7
TGTGCCAGCAGTGAAATGGGGGGACGGGGCGACGAGCAGTACTTC
CASSEMGGRGDEQYF
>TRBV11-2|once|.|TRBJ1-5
TGTGCCAGCAGCTTAGATGGGGTTGGCAATCAGCCCCAGCATTTT
CASSLDGVGNQPQHF
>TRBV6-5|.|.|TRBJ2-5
TGTGCCAGTCAGAACTTATTTACGGGGACCCAGTACTTC
CASQNLFTGTQYF
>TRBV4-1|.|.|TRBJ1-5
TGCGCCAGCAGCCAAGTTAGGGGCAGGGGAAGGAATCAGCCCCAGCATTTT
CASSQVRGRGRNQPQHF
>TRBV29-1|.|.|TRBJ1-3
TGCAGCGTGAAGGGGACCAAGACGCCCTCTGGAAACACCATATATTTT
CSVKGTKTPSGNTIYF
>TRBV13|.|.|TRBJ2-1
TGTGCCAGCAGCTTCAGCGTTTCAATCGACAATGAGCAGTTCTTC
CASSFSVSIDNEQFF
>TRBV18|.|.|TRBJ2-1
TGTGCCAGCTCACCACTCGGACTAGGAGGGGGGGGTGAGCAGTTCTTC
CASSPLGLGGGGEQFF
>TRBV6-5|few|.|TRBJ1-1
TGTGCCAGCAGTGCTGAATCGGAGGACACTGAAGCTTTCTTT
CASSAESEDTEAFF
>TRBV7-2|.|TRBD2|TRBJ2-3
TGTGCCAGCAGCTTATACGTAGTGGCGGGAGAAACGCAGTATTTT
CASSLYVVAGETQYF
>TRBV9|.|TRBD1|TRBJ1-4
TGTGCCAGCAGCCTCACAGGGGGACTTAATGAAAAACTGTTTTTT
CASSLTGGLNEKLFF
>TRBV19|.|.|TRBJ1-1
TGTGCCAGTAGTATTATTGGCCAGGATGAAGCTTTCTTT
CASSIIGQDEAFF
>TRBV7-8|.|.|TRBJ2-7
TGTGCCAGCAGCCGCGACTGGCACGAGCAGTACTTC
CASSRDWHEQYF
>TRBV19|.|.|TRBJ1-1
TGTGCCAGTAGTATACTGGGGGGGAACACTGAAGCTTTCTTT
CASSILGGNTEAFF
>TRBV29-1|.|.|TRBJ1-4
TGCAGCTTCCGCCCGGCTGCAACTAATGAAAAACTGTTTTTT
CSFRPAATNEKLFF
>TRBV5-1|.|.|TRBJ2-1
TGCGCCAGCAGCTTGGCCGGGATCAATGAGCAGTTCTTC
CASSLAGINEQFF
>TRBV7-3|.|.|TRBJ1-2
TGTGCCAGCAGCTTCGACGGGCAGGGCTCTAGCGGCTACACCTTC
CASSFDGQGSSGYTF
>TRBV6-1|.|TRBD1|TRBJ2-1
TGTGCCAGCAGTGTCCGACAGGGGAGCTCCTACAATGAGCAGTTCTTC
CASSVRQGSSYNEQFF
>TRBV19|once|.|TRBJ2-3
TGTGCCAGTAGGATGAGCGGATTCACAGATACGCAGTATTTT
CASRMSGFTDTQYF
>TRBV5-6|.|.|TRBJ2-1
TGTGCCAGCAGCTTCGTCTTCAATGAGCAGTTCTTC
CASSFVFNEQFF
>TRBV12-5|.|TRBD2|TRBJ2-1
TGTGCTAGTGGTTTGTCCGGGACTAGCGGGGTGAATGAGCAGTTCTTC
CASGLSGTSGVNEQFF
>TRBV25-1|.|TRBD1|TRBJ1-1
TGTGCCAGCAGTAGACAGGGAGCCCAGAACACTGAAGCTTTCTTT
CASSRQGAQNTEAFF
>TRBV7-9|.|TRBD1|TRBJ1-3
TGTGCCAGCAGCTTCGGGACAGGGTTCGGAAACACCATATATTTT
CASSFGTGFGNTIYF
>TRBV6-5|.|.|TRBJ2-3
TGTGCCAGCAGCTCGGGCATGATCAATACGCAGTATTTT
CASSSGMINTQYF
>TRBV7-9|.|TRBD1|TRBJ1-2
TGTGCCAGCAGCACACACTCCAGGGGGCGCAACTATGGCTACACCTTC
CASSTHSRGRNYGYTF
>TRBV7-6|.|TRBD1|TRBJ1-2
TGTGCCAGCAGCTTAACACCGGGACAGGGGGCCGGCTACACCTTC
CASSLTPGQGAGYTF
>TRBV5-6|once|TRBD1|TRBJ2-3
TGTGCCAGCAGGGACAGGGTTTTTAAGAATACGCAGTATTTT
CASRDRVFKNTQYF
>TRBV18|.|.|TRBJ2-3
TGTGCCAGCTCACCACCGGGGGGCTACACAGATACGCAGTATTTT
CASSPPGGYTDTQYF
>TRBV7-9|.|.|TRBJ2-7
TGTGCCAGCAGCTTAGCCCGTGGCTACGTCAAGCAGTACTTC
CASSLARGYVKQYF
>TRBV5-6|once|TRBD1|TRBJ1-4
TGTGCCAGCAGCCCCCGACAGGGTACTAATGAAAAACTGTTTTTT
CASSPRQGTNEKLFF